Following are 21 T cell receptor beta chains from one sample sequenced in a study of T cell responses to AZD1222 COVID-19 vaccine. The assay was immunoSEQ multiplex PCR, and TCRdb's table has in-frame clones only and misses some. This sample yields 95,000 to 150,000 clones, of which about 90% are seen a single time; approximately 9.3% belongs to the top ten. Sequencing used peripheral blood, obtained on day 0 of AZD1222 vaccination. The receptors were gathered from an adult in good health.

This chain links TRBV7-9 with TRBJ2-1; maybe TRBD1 (5 bases). This CDR3 has 16 residues. The V gene's germline CDR1 is SEHNR and CDR2 FQNEAQ (reference sequence). Trimming cost V 1 base and J 3 bases, with 13 bases left between them. In nucleotides, the CDR3 is TGTGCCAGCAGCTTAGGGCTGGGGCGGTTCTACAATGAGCAGTTCTTC. It encodes CASSLGLGRFYNEQFF.

The gene calls are TRBV29-1 and TRBJ2-1, with 13 positions matching TRBD2. CDR3 length equals 15 residues. The trim removed 6 bases at V and 2 bases at J, leaving 4 bases unmatched. Germline V CDR1 and CDR2: SQVTM, ANQGSEA. The CDR3 nucleotides are TGCAGCGTCGGGACTAGCGGGGCGACCTACAATGAGCAGTTCTTC. This sequence encodes CSVGTSGATYNEQFF.

The V and J genes are TRBV11-3 and TRBJ2-1; D remains ambiguous. V was cut by 5 bases and J by 1 base, with 15 bases left in between. The germline V gene encodes CDR1 SGHNT and CDR2 YENEEA. CDR3 length: 16 amino acids. In DNA, the CDR3 is TGTGCCAGCAGCCTCCGAAAAACCTGGTCCTACAATGAGCAGTTCTTC. It encodes CASSLRKTWSYNEQFF. Together with reference TRBV11-3 and TRBJ2-1, the CDR3 gives the full variable domain: EAGVVQSPRYKIIEKKQPVAFWCNPISGHNTLYWYLQNLGQGPELLIRYENEEAVDDSQLPKDRFSAERLKGVDSTLKIQPAELGDSAVYLCASSLRKTWSYNEQFFGPGTRLTVL.

The chain carries TRBV2 and TRBJ2-4; TRBD2 matches 10 bases. V dropped 6 bases and J dropped 0; count of bases not matched to a gene: 14. The CDR3 sequence is 19 residues long. The germline CDR1 and CDR2 sequences are SNHLY and FYNNEI. CDR3 nucleotide sequence: TGTGCCAGCAGCCATGGGACTAGCGCCGAAGAAATAGCCAAAAACATTCAGTACTTC. The encoded protein is CASSHGTSAEEIAKNIQYF.

The gene calls are TRBV7-9 and TRBJ2-5; TRBD2 matches 10 bases. CDR3 length: 15 amino acids. Germline assignment: CDR1 SEHNR and CDR2 FQNEAQ (reference sequence). V was pared by 1 base and J by 3 bases, with 2 bases of the junction left unmatched. DNA of the CDR3: TGTGCCAGCAGCTTAGGGCTAGCGGGAGAAGAGACCCAGTACTTC. This encodes CASSLGLAGEETQYF.

The J gene is TRBJ1-1, the V gene TRBV2; 10 bases match TRBD1. The length of the CDR3 is 14 residues. In germline, CDR1 is SNHLY, CDR2 FYNNEI. J lost 4 bases, V lost 4 bases, and 3 bases had no gene match. CDR3 in DNA: TGTGCCAGCAGTGCCGACAGGGGGCGCACTGAAGCTTTCTTT. Its translation: CASSADRGRTEAFF.

Of note for this clone: An end of the junction differs from the germline gene, which may be a read error. This chain links TRBV24-1 with TRBJ2-2; TRBD1 matches 8 bases. This CDR3 contains 16 residues. Germline-derived CDR1 and CDR2 are KGHDR and SFDVKD. CDR3 region: CATSGEQGAKTGELFF. The CDR3 DNA follows: TGTGCCACCAGTGGCGAGCAGGGGGCGAAGACCGGGGAGCTGTTTTTT.

Points on this clone: One junction end disagrees with the germline gene, perhaps due to a read error. The chain has TRBV7-7 and TRBJ2-5, with D hard to call. This CDR3 spans 15 amino acids. Per the germline V gene, CDR1 is SSHAT and CDR2 is FNYEAQ (reference sequence). CDR3 residues: CASSPRWASQETQYF. In nucleotides, the CDR3 is TGTGCTAGCAGCCCCCGTTGGGCCAGCCAAGAGACCCAGTACTTC.

This rearrangement joins TRBV5-1 to TRBJ2-2; D is undetermined. V was clipped by 0 bases and J by 1 base, with 4 bases between them. CDR1 is SGHRS and CDR2 is YFSETQ in the germline V gene. The CDR3 has 14 amino acids. The CDR3 spells CASSLARNTGELFF. In DNA form, the CDR3 reads TGCGCCAGCAGCTTGGCCAGGAACACCGGGGAGCTGTTTTTT.

The genes are TRBV7-2 and TRBJ2-7; D is ambiguous. V shed 1 base and J shed 2 bases, with 3 bases lying between them. Germline V CDR1 and CDR2: SGHTA, FQGNSA. CDR3 length: 12 residues. CDR3 residues: CASSLDPYEQYF. As DNA, the CDR3 is TGTGCCAGCAGCTTAGATCCCTACGAGCAGTACTTC.

A single count supports this clone. The rearrangement joins TRBV7-3 to TRBJ1-1; no firm D call. Germline V gene data show CDR1 as SGHTA and CDR2 as FQGTGA. The CDR3 covers 13 residues. V was pared by 3 bases and J by 1 base, with 6 bases between. The CDR3 DNA is TGTGCCAGCAGCTTGACTGAGAACACTGAAGCTTTCTTT. As protein: CASSLTENTEAFF.

The rearrangement links TRBV6-5 to TRBJ2-7, with D uncertain. Germline values: CDR1 MNHEY, CDR2 SVGAGI. The ends were cut back, 2 bases at V and 0 bases at J, with 8 bases in the middle. The CDR3 runs 14 residues. CDR3 amino acids: CASSYKGGSYEQYF. CDR3 bases: TGTGCCAGCAGTTACAAGGGCGGCTCCTACGAGCAGTACTTC.

This clone was counted between two and nine times. This chain uses TRBV29-1 with TRBJ2-7; no clear D gene. This CDR3 has 12 residues. Germline V gene data show CDR1 as SQVTM and CDR2 as ANQGSEA. Deletions cut 3 bases from V and 3 bases from J, with 9 bases between. The CDR3 spells CSVDAGYYEQYF. The DNA of the CDR3 is TGCAGCGTTGATGCAGGTTACTACGAGCAGTACTTC.

The chain links TRBV28 to TRBJ2-7; TRBD2 matches at 9 bases. The CDR3 runs 14 residues. The V gene's germline CDR1 is MDHEN and CDR2 SYDVKM. With V trimmed by 6 bases and J by 3 bases, 6 bases remained unmatched. CDR3 nucleotide sequence: TGTGCCAGCAGCGGGACTAGCTCTTACTACGAGCAGTACTTC. It encodes CASSGTSSYYEQYF.

This chain joins TRBV2 and TRBJ2-3; no clear D. V lost 6 bases and J lost 5, with 6 bases in between. CDR1 is SNHLY and CDR2 is FYNNEI in the germline V gene. This CDR3 contains 11 residues. CDR3 region: CASRDKDTQYF. As DNA, the CDR3 is TGTGCCAGCAGAGATAAAGATACGCAGTATTTT.

J is TRBJ2-5 and V is TRBV9; D remains ambiguous. Germline V gives CDR1 SGDLS, CDR2 YYNGEE. The CDR3 runs 13 residues. V lost 1 base and J 0 bases, leaving 4 bases between the germline ends. The CDR3 DNA follows: TGTGCCAGCAGCGTAACTCACCAAGAGACCCAGTACTTC. It translates to CASSVTHQETQYF.

The chain employs TRBV3-1 (or the pseudogene TRBV3-2) and TRBJ1-2; D unclear. The germline gives CDR1 LGHDT, CDR2 YNNKEL (reference sequence). V gave up 0 bases and J gave up 5 bases, with 4 bases separating them. This CDR3 is 12 amino acids long. CDR3 nucleotide sequence: TGTGCCAGCAGCCAAGATCTATATGGCTACACCTTC. Its translation: CASSQDLYGYTF.

This clone was found once. This chain links TRBV3-1 (or the pseudogene TRBV3-2) with TRBJ1-1, with D unclear. The CDR3 runs to 15 residues. V was pared by 6 bases and J by 5 bases, with 19 bases between. Germline V CDR1 and CDR2: LGHDT, YNNKEL (reference sequence). CDR3 nucleotides: TGTGCCAGCAGTCCTTCTGGGGTGTATGGGACTGAAGCTTTCTTT. Encoded protein: CASSPSGVYGTEAFF.

The J gene is TRBJ2-7, the V gene TRBV2, with a possible D match to TRBD1 (6 bases). Per germline, CDR1 SNHLY and CDR2 FYNNEI. The CDR3 contains 13 residues. The V end lost 7 bases, the J end lost 7 bases, and 17 bases lay between the germline ends. The CDR3 DNA is TGTGCCAGCATCCAAGAAGGGGGTAGGGAGCAGTACTTC. It specifies CASIQEGGREQYF.

The table lists this clone with a few counts. This chain joins TRBV5-4 and TRBJ2-5; 9 nucleotides line up with TRBD1. The trim removed 3 bases at V and 4 bases at J, leaving 4 bases unmatched. The V gene's germline CDR1 is SGHNT and CDR2 YYREEE (reference sequence). The CDR3 sequence is 14 residues long. The CDR3 loop reads CASSSQDRGETQYF. DNA of the CDR3: TGTGCCAGCAGCTCGCAGGACAGGGGAGAGACCCAGTACTTC.

J is TRBJ1-2 and V is TRBV28; D is unclear. Trimming removed 6 bases from V and 0 bases from J, with 14 bases in between. This CDR3 spans 15 amino acids. Germline values: CDR1 MDHEN, CDR2 SYDVKM. The CDR3 DNA reads as TGTGCCAGCAGCCCATCTTCCACCCCTAACTATGGCTACACCTTC. This gives the protein CASSPSSTPNYGYTF.